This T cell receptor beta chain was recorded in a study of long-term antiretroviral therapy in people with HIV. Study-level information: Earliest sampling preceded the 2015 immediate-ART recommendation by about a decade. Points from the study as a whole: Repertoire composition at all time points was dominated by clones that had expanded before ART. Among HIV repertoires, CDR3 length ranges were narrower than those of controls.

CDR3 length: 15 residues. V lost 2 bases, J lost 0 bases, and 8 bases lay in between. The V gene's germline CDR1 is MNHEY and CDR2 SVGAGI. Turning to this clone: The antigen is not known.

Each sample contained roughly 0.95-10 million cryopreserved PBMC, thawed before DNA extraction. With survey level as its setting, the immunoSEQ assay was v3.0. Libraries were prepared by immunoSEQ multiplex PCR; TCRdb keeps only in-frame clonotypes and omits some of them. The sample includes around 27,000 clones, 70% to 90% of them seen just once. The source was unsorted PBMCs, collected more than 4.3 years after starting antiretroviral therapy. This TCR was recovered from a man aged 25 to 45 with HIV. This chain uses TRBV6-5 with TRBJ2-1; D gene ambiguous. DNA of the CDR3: TGTGCCAGCAGTTACGATAAAAGCTCCTACAATGAGCAGTTCTTC. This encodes CASSYDKSSYNEQFF.